Described below is a single TCR beta chain sequence and its context. Its specificity is not known. Assay used: immunoSEQ multiplex PCR; TCRdb lists only in-frame clones, some missing. The sample consists of about 280,000 clones, around 89% of them appearing once. This entry belongs to a study of cytomegalovirus exposure and HLA in healthy donors. Points from the study as a whole: Roughly 170 TCR beta chains were listed as cytomegalovirus-associated. The tendency of first-cohort TCR clusters to co-occur in the 95 to 150 validation repertoires was the finding of a later analysis.

Donors were drawn from the approximately 120-subject validation cohort, separate from the approximately 680-subject first cohort. With V trimmed by 3 bases and J by 3 bases, 11 bases remained unmatched. The CDR3 runs to 18 residues. From germline, CDR1 is MGHRA and CDR2 YSYEKL. The chain couples TRBV4-1 to TRBJ2-7; 13 bases match TRBD2. The source is a woman between 18 and 29 years old in good health and CMV-seronegative. The sample comprised PBMCs. The CDR3 DNA is TGCGCCAGCAGCCAGTTCCCATATGGACTAGCGGGAGTCTACGAGCAGTACTTC. Protein: CASSQFPYGLAGVYEQYF.